This TCR beta chain emerged from a study of read filtering for tumor transcriptome and immune sequencing. On the study more broadly: Transcriptome libraries were built from DNase-treated RNA.

Molecular barcoded adaptors covering alpha/delta and beta/gamma chains were used on about 0.4 ug RNA. TCRdb re-derived calls from the reads in MiXCR, one entry per CDR3 protein. The top ten clones hold 30% to 45% of a sample with 43,000 or so distinct CDR3 sequences, less than 20% of them seen once. This clonotype was seen ten or more times. The CDR3 extends over 16 amino acids. Germline V CDR1 and CDR2: LGHDT, YNNKEL (reference sequence). V shed 5 bases, J shed 0 bases, and the junction held 6 bases outside the gene matches. The sample consisted of a population of CD138-negative cells sorted from bone marrow. The TCR was taken from a donor at least 40 years old with multiple myeloma. This chain joins TRBV3-1 and TRBJ2-2, with 7 bases identical to TRBD2. The CDR3 loop reads CASSSPLAANTGELFF. DNA for the CDR3: TGTGCCAGCAGCTCCCCTCTAGCGGCGAACACCGGGGAGCTGTTTTTT.